The T cell receptor (beta chain) described here comes from a study of control samples from healthy donors and cancer patients (dated by TCRdb to the early 2020s). Trimmed from V: 2 bases; trimmed from J: 5 bases; junction bases lacking a gene match: 2. CDR1 LGHDT and CDR2 YNNKEL are derived from the germline V gene (reference sequence). From the cysteine through the phenylalanine, the CDR3 covers 14 amino acids. Of the read, only the CDR3 DNA is kept; its 42 bases are in frame from base 1. Of note for this clone: The antigen this receptor binds is unknown. No base qualities exist here, and no much larger clone lies one base off it.

Library construction relied on the immunoSEQ multiplex PCR assay. TCRdb retrieved this table from immuneACCESS and kept in-frame rearrangements only. Not all clones are present; in checked studies, unresolved V genes account for under half, and no reason is known for the remainder. The sample records approximately 100,000 clones, around nine tenths of which are singletons. Approximately 3% of the sample comes from the top ten. Sequencing was performed on blood. The sequence derives from a human donor in good health. The donor label of this sample is uncertain. The chain employs TRBV3-1 (or the pseudogene TRBV3-2) and TRBJ2-5; 10 of the junction bases match TRBD2. The bases read TGTGCCAGCAGCCAAACTAGCGGGGAGGAGACCCAGTACTTC. Its coded protein is CASSQTSGEETQYF.